These 13 T cell receptor beta chains originate from one sample sequenced in a study of CD8 T cells in ankylosing spondylitis. TCRdb passed the 5' RACE reads through MiXCR, listing each CDR3 protein once. The sample has 200,000 to 300,000 distinct CDR3 sequences, about 9.1% seen once. The sample taken for sequencing was blood, either unsorted or a sorted T cell fraction (not recorded which). These receptors were collected from a male donor with ankylosing spondylitis or in good health (not recorded which).

This clonotype was counted at least ten times. The genes are TRBV5-1 and TRBJ2-1; 9 bases fit TRBD1. Trimming removed 4 bases from V and 6 bases from J; junction bases left unmatched: 5. Germline V lookup: CDR1 SGHRS, CDR2 YFSETQ. The CDR3 contains 14 residues. The CDR3 loop is CASSVGQGGNEQFF. CDR3 DNA: TGCGCCAGCAGCGTGGGACAGGGAGGCAATGAGCAGTTCTTC.

This clonotype was recorded at least ten times. The chain recombines TRBV4-3 with TRBJ1-4; D remains ambiguous. This CDR3 contains 13 residues. Germline V gene sequence: CDR1 LGHNA, CDR2 YSLEER. With 3 bases removed from V and 6 bases from J, the gap between germline ends came to 8 bases. CDR3 nucleotide sequence: TGCGCCAGCAGCCAGGAGAGGGATGAAAAACTGTTTTTT. This encodes CASSQERDEKLFF.

This clonotype occurred many times. The V call is TRBV25-1, the J call TRBJ2-7; D is unclear. Trimming removed 1 base from V and 3 bases from J, with 4 bases in between. The CDR3 spans 12 residues. Germline V gene lookup returns CDR1 MGHDK and CDR2 SYGVNS. The CDR3 loop reads CASSESDYEQYF. CDR3 nucleotides: TGTGCCAGCAGTGAATCAGACTACGAGCAGTACTTC.

Only a few counts were recorded for this clonotype. The chain uses TRBV7-2 and TRBJ1-2; D gene unclear. CDR3 length: 14 residues. V was trimmed by 1 base and J by 2 bases, leaving 8 bases between them. Germline V gives CDR1 SGHTA, CDR2 FQGNSA. This CDR3 is CASSLVAENYGYTF. The DNA of the CDR3 is TGTGCCAGCAGCTTAGTAGCGGAAAACTATGGCTACACCTTC.

The table lists this clonotype with many counts. The J gene is TRBJ1-1, the V gene TRBV5-1, with D possibly TRBD1 on 5 matching bases. Trimming stripped 0 bases from V and 4 bases from J, with 13 bases between. The CDR3 has 15 residues. The germline V gene has CDR1 SGHRS and CDR2 YFSETQ. The CDR3 nucleotides are TGCGCCAGCAGCTTGGAATCCGGGGGGATCACTGAAGCTTTCTTT. Translated, it gives CASSLESGGITEAFF.

This clonotype has ten or more counts. The chain joins TRBV10-3 to TRBJ2-7; 7 nucleotides align to TRBD1. The CDR3 totals 14 residues. The germline V gene has CDR1 ENHRY and CDR2 SYGVKD. V trimming: 4 bases; J trimming: 0 bases; junction bases outside the gene matches: 3. This CDR3 reads CAISAAGGSYEQYF. Written as DNA, the CDR3 is TGTGCCATCAGTGCTGCAGGGGGCTCCTACGAGCAGTACTTC.

The table lists this clonotype with many counts. The rearrangement links TRBV12-3 or TRBV12-4 to TRBJ1-6; D ambiguous. V was trimmed by 5 bases and J by 10 bases, leaving 12 bases between them. CDR3 length: 13 amino acids. CDR3 sequence: CASSLSVGSPLHF. The CDR3 bases are TGTGCCAGCAGTCTCTCTGTGGGATCACCCCTCCACTTT.

In this sample, this clonotype turned up many times. This chain joins TRBV5-6 and TRBJ1-5; D is unresolved. This CDR3 region has 15 residues. CDR1 is SGHDT, CDR2 YYEEEE, per germline. Trimming took 1 base from V and 5 from J, leaving 13 bases between them. DNA for the CDR3: TGTGCCAGCAGCTTGTCGGCAGGAGGCCATCAGCCCCAGCATTTT. Protein product: CASSLSAGGHQPQHF.

Many counts were recorded for this clonotype. V gene TRBV24-1 combines with J gene TRBJ2-2, with D possibly matching TRBD2 (6 bases). In germline, CDR1 is KGHDR, CDR2 SFDVKD. The CDR3 is 16 amino acids. The V end lost 4 bases, the J end lost 5 bases, and 16 bases lay between the germline ends. CDR3 sequence: CATSEDGGPRTGELFF. The CDR3 DNA is TGTGCCACCAGTGAGGATGGAGGGCCGAGGACCGGGGAGCTGTTTTTT.

This clonotype was observed many times. The chain has TRBV20-1 and TRBJ1-3; no reliable D call. Germline lookup yields CDR1 DFQATT and CDR2 SNEGSKA (reference sequence). Between the trimmed V and J ends, which lost 1 base and 0 bases, there was a span of 13 bases. CDR3 length: 16 amino acids. CDR3 protein: CSARVPNVDSGNTIYF. CDR3 coding DNA: TGCAGTGCTAGAGTCCCAAACGTGGACTCTGGAAACACCATATATTTT.

Remarks on this clonotype: An end of the junction does not agree with germline; a read error may underlie this. The rearrangement links TRBV4-1 to TRBJ2-7; D gene uncertain. The length of the CDR3 is 14 residues. Germline-derived CDR1 and CDR2 are MGHRA and YSYEKL. The CDR3, as DNA: TGCACCAGCAGCCATCCCCTAGTTCCCAGCGAGCAGTACTTC. Its translation is CTSSHPLVPSEQYF.

This clonotype was seen just once. The genes are TRBV4-1 and TRBJ1-5; D not resolved. The CDR3 has 13 residues. Germline-derived CDR1 and CDR2 are MGHRA and YSYEKL. Trimming removed 0 bases from V and 7 bases from J, with 7 bases in between. The CDR3 here is CASSQDPLQPQHF. The CDR3 DNA follows: TGCGCCAGCAGCCAAGACCCCTTACAGCCCCAGCATTTT.

The chain has TRBV20-1 and TRBJ1-1; D gene ambiguous. Trimming stripped 5 bases from V and 3 bases from J, with 13 bases between. From germline, CDR1 is DFQATT and CDR2 SNEGSKA (reference sequence). The CDR3 sequence is 13 residues long. The CDR3 coding sequence is TGCAGTGCTCCCAAGGACGTGGACACTGAAGCTTTCTTT. Its protein product is CSAPKDVDTEAFF.